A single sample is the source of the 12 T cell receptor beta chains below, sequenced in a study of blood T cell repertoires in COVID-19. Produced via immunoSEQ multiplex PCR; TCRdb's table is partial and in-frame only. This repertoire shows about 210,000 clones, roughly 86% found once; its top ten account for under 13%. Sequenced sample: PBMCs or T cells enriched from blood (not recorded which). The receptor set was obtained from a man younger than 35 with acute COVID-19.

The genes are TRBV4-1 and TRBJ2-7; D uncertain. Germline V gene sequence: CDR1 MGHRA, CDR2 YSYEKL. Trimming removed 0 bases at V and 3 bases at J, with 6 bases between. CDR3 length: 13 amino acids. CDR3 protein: CASSQDYSYEQYF. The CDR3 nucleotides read TGCGCCAGCAGCCAAGATTACAGCTACGAGCAGTACTTC.

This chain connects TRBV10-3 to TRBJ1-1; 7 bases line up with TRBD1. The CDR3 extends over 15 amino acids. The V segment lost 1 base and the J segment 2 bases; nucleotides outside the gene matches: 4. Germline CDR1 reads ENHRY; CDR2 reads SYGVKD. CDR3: CAISEFSGGNTEAFF. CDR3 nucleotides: TGTGCCATCAGTGAGTTTTCAGGGGGAAACACTGAAGCTTTCTTT.

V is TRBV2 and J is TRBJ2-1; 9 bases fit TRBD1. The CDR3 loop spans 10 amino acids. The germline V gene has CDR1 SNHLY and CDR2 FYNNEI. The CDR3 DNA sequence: TGTGGTACAGGGGGCGATGAGCAGTTCTTC. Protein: CGTGGDEQFF.

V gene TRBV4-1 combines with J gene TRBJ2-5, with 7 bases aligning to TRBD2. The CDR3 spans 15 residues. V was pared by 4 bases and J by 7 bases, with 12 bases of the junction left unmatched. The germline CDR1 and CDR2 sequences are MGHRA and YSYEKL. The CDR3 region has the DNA TGCGCCAGCAGCCCTGCTGGGGGGGGGACGGGGACCCAGTACTTC. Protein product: CASSPAGGGTGTQYF.

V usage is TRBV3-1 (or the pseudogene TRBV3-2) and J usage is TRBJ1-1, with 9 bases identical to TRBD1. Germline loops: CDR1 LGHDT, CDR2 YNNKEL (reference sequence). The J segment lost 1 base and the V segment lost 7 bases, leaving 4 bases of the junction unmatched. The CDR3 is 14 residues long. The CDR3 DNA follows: TGTGCCAGCACCCACAGGGGGCCGAACACTGAAGCTTTCTTT. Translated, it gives CASTHRGPNTEAFF.

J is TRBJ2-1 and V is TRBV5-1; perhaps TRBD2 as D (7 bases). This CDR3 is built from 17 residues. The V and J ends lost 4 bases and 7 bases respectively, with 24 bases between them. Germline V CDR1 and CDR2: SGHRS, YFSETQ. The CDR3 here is CASSAEGLRGAENEQFF. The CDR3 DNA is TGCGCCAGCAGCGCGGAAGGCCTTCGGGGGGCTGAAAATGAGCAGTTCTTC.

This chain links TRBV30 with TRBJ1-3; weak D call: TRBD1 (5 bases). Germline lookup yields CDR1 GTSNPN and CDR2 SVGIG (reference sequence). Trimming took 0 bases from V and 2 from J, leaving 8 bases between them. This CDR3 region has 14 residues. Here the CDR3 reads CAWSVGVPGNTIYF. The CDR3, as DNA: TGTGCCTGGAGTGTAGGGGTACCTGGAAACACCATATATTTT.

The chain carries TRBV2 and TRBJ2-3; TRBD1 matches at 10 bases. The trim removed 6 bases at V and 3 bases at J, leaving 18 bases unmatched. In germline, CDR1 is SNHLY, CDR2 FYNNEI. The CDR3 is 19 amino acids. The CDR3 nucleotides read TGTGCCAGCAGACCGGGACAGGGGATCCCTAGCACGAGGACAGATACGCAGTATTTT. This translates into CASRPGQGIPSTRTDTQYF.

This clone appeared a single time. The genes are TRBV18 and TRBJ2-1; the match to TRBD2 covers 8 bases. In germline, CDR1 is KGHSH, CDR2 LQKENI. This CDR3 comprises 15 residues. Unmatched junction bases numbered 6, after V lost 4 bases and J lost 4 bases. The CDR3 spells CASSQLAELYNEQFF. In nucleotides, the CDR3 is TGTGCCAGCTCACAACTAGCGGAACTATACAATGAGCAGTTCTTC. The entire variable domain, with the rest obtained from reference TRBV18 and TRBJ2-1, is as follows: NAGVMQNPRHLVRRRGQEARLRCSPMKGHSHVYWYRQLPEEGLKFMVYLQKENIIDESGMPKERFSAEFPKEGPSILRIQQVVRGDSAAYFCASSQLAELYNEQFFGPGTRLTVL.

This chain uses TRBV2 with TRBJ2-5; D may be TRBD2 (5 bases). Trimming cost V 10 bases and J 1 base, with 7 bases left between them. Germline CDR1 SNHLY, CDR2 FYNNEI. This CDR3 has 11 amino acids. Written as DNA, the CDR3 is TGTGCCACCGGGGTCCAAGAGACCCAGTACTTC. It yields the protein CATGVQETQYF.

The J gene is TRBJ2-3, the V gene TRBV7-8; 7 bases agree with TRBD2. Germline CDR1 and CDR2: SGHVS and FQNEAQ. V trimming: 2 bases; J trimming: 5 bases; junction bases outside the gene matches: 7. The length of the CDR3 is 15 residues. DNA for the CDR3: TGTGCCAGCAGCTTAAGGAGACTAGCCGGAGATACGCAGTATTTT. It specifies CASSLRRLAGDTQYF.

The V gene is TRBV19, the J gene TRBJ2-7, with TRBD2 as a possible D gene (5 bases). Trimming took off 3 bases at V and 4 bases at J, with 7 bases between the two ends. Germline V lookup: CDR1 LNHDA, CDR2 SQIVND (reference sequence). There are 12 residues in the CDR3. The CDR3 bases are TGTGCCAGTAGTATCGGGGAGTACGAGCAGTACTTC. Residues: CASSIGEYEQYF.